The next 27 T cell receptor beta chains were all read from a single sample in a study of cytotoxic CD8 clonotypes in ibrutinib-treated CLL. Using immunoSEQ multiplex PCR, the repertoire was profiled, and TCRdb retains in-frame clones only, with some absent. This sample yields approximately 150,000 clones, of which more than 80% are seen a single time; 3.5% to 5.5% belongs to the top ten. Specimen: PBMCs, collected after 24 months of ibrutinib treatment. The receptors here all came from a human donor with chronic lymphocytic leukemia.

The rearrangement links TRBV4-1 to TRBJ2-7; 13 positions agree with TRBD2. The V gene end was trimmed by 4 bases and the J gene end by 1 base; junction bases not matched to a gene: 1. CDR3 length: 15 residues. Germline CDR1 reads MGHRA; CDR2 reads YSYEKL. The CDR3 spells CASSRLAGGSYEQYF. The CDR3 nucleotides are TGCGCCAGCAGCCGACTAGCGGGAGGTTCCTACGAGCAGTACTTC.

The genes are TRBV7-2 and TRBJ2-2, with D uncertain. Trimming shortened V by 3 bases and J by 0 bases, and 8 bases separated the two germline ends. CDR1 SGHTA and CDR2 FQGNSA come from the germline V gene. The CDR3 runs to 15 residues. CDR3 region: CASSLSTTNTGELFF. In DNA form, the CDR3 reads TGTGCCAGCAGCTTGTCCACCACGAACACCGGGGAGCTGTTTTTT.

The V gene is TRBV6-1, the J gene TRBJ1-4, with TRBD1 identical over 7 bases. The CDR3 is made up of 15 amino acids. After removal of 1 base from V and 8 bases from J, the junction contained 7 bases not matched to a gene. The germline gives CDR1 MNHNS, CDR2 SASEGT. The CDR3 region is CASSEGRGQGEKLFF. The CDR3 coding sequence is TGTGCCAGCAGTGAAGGGAGGGGGCAAGGCGAAAAACTGTTTTTT.

This clone has a handful of counts. This chain links TRBV11-3 with TRBJ2-2; no firm D call. CDR3 length: 13 amino acids. V gave up 0 bases and J gave up 3 bases, with 2 bases separating them. The V gene's germline CDR1 is SGHNT and CDR2 YENEEA. The CDR3 DNA reads as TGTGCCAGCAGCTTAGATCACACCGGGGAGCTGTTTTTT. It translates to CASSLDHTGELFF.

The V call is TRBV16, the J call TRBJ2-3; 7 bases are shared with TRBD1. The CDR3 has 15 amino acids. V trimming: 2 bases; J trimming: 2 bases; junction bases outside the gene matches: 4. Germline V gene lookup returns CDR1 KGHSY and CDR2 FQNENV. CDR3 nucleotides: TGTGCCAGCAGCCAACCCGGGACAGCCACAGATACGCAGTATTTT. Encoded protein: CASSQPGTATDTQYF.

This clone was detected once. CDR3 in amino acids: CASSMGQGSNQPQHF. The CDR3 DNA reads as TGCGCCAGCAGCATGGGACAGGGGTCCAATCAGCCCCAGCATTTT. The chain combines TRBV5-1 with TRBJ1-5, with TRBD1 identical over 10 bases. The CDR3 sequence is 15 residues long. V lost 4 bases and J lost 3; bases outside the gene matches: 4. CDR1 and CDR2 from the germline V gene are SGHRS and YFSETQ.

A single count supports this clone. The J gene is TRBJ2-1, the V gene TRBV29-1; D gene unclear. This CDR3 contains 16 residues. Trimming cost V 0 bases and J 2 bases, with 14 bases left between them. Germline V gives CDR1 SQVTM, CDR2 ANQGSEA. The CDR3, as DNA: TGCAGCGTTGAAGAGCGTGGCAGGCAGACCTACAATGAGCAGTTCTTC. This codes for CSVEERGRQTYNEQFF.

This sequence joins TRBV2 and TRBJ2-5, with 8 bases aligning to TRBD2. The CDR3 has 13 residues. Germline V lookup: CDR1 SNHLY, CDR2 FYNNEI. V dropped 7 bases and J dropped 5; count of bases not matched to a gene: 6. The CDR3 is CASTQTSVETQYF. CDR3 DNA: TGTGCCAGCACTCAGACTAGCGTGGAGACCCAGTACTTC.

The rearrangement joins TRBV6-4 to TRBJ1-2, with D possibly matching TRBD1 (6 bases). The V gene's germline CDR1 is MRHNA and CDR2 SNTAGT. The CDR3 has 16 residues. With 2 bases removed from V and 8 bases from J, the gap between germline ends came to 21 bases. In DNA form, the CDR3 reads TGTGCCAGCAGTGACCTGGGGGCGGGTTCCCTATCCGGCTACACCTTC. As protein: CASSDLGAGSLSGYTF.

This clone was seen once. The J gene is TRBJ1-2, the V gene TRBV11-2, with D uncertain. The CDR3 contains 15 residues. V lost 4 bases and J lost 4, with 16 bases in between. The germline V gene has CDR1 SGHAT and CDR2 FQNNGV. The CDR3 DNA sequence: TGTGCCAGCAGCTCTGCGTCGGCTGCTATCTATGGCTACACCTTC. Its protein product is CASSSASAAIYGYTF.

This chain joins TRBV10-3 and TRBJ1-1, with TRBD1 identical over 10 bases. Germline-derived CDR1 and CDR2 are ENHRY and SYGVKD. The CDR3 runs to 15 residues. V lost 0 bases to trimming and J lost 3 bases; unmatched junction nucleotides: 1. Here the CDR3 DNA reads TGTGCCATCAGTGAGTCGGGACAGGGGTACACTGAAGCTTTCTTT. Encoded protein: CAISESGQGYTEAFF.

The V and J genes are TRBV6-6 and TRBJ2-7, with 9 bases identical to TRBD1. Germline trimming cut 6 bases from V and 1 base from J; bases unmatched to any gene: 4. The CDR3 runs to 14 residues. The germline gives CDR1 MNHNY, CDR2 SVGAGI (reference sequence). CDR3 nucleotide sequence: TGTGCCAGCAGCCGGGACAGGGAATCCTACGAGCAGTACTTC. This translates into CASSRDRESYEQYF.

This clone occurred a few times. This chain joins TRBV7-6 and TRBJ1-2; a possible D gene is TRBD1 (6 bases). The germline V gene encodes CDR1 SGHVS and CDR2 FNYEAQ. This CDR3 comprises 15 residues. V gave up 1 base and J gave up 5 bases, with 14 bases separating them. The CDR3 is CASSLEIGQPYGYTF. DNA of the CDR3: TGTGCCAGCAGCTTAGAGATTGGACAGCCGTATGGCTACACCTTC. The complete variable domain, with remaining parts taken from reference TRBV7-6 and TRBJ1-2, reads GAGVSQSPRYKVTKRGQDVALRCDPISGHVSLYWYRQALGQGPEFLTYFNYEAQQDKSGLPNDRFSAERPEGSISTLTIQRTEQRDSAMYRCASSLEIGQPYGYTFGSGTRLTVV.

This clone showed up just a few times. The chain combines TRBV7-2 with TRBJ2-7; D gene unclear. This CDR3 is 12 amino acids long. Germline V gene lookup returns CDR1 SGHTA and CDR2 FQGNSA. The V end was cut by 4 bases, the J end by 6 bases, with 10 bases between. DNA for the CDR3: TGTGCCAGCAGCTCGGTCGGCGTCGAGCAGTACTTC. This translates into CASSSVGVEQYF.

This clone came up a few times. The CDR3 protein is CASSLGASNTEAFF. DNA of the CDR3: TGTGCCAGCAGCCTGGGGGCGTCGAACACTGAAGCTTTCTTT. The chain carries TRBV7-9 and TRBJ1-1; D may be TRBD1 (6 bases). CDR3 size: 14 residues. CDR1 is SEHNR, CDR2 FQNEAQ, per germline (reference sequence). The V and J ends lost 5 bases and 1 base respectively, with 11 bases between them.

V gene TRBV6-1 combines with J gene TRBJ1-3; D call uncertain. The CDR3 runs 16 residues. CDR1 is MNHNS and CDR2 is SASEGT in the germline V gene. The V gene lost 3 bases and the J gene lost 4 bases, with 16 bases spanning the gap. The CDR3 is CASSEVRFSSGNTIYF. The CDR3 DNA follows: TGTGCCAGCAGTGAGGTCAGGTTTAGTTCCGGAAACACCATATATTTT.

This sequence joins TRBV15 and TRBJ1-4; 9 nucleotides agree with TRBD1. Germline V CDR1 and CDR2: LNHNV, YYDKDF (reference sequence). This CDR3 is 16 amino acids long. Trimming removed 6 bases from V and 0 bases from J; junction bases left unmatched: 5. CDR3 DNA: TGTGCCACCAGAAAGGGACAGGGCCCAACTAATGAAAAACTGTTTTTT. Its translation: CATRKGQGPTNEKLFF.

This clone was counted a few times. V usage is TRBV4-2 and J usage is TRBJ2-2; no clear D. The V gene's germline CDR1 is LGHNA and CDR2 YNFKEQ. The CDR3 has 16 residues. With 4 bases removed from V and 0 bases from J, the gap between germline ends came to 12 bases. Written as DNA, the CDR3 is TGTGCCAGCAGCCCCATCCCCGGAGCGAACACCGGGGAGCTGTTTTTT. It specifies CASSPIPGANTGELFF.

The chain recombines TRBV10-3 with TRBJ2-1; 10 bases line up with TRBD2. The CDR3 extends over 14 amino acids. Losses at the gene ends were 4 bases for V and 7 bases for J; bases not matched to a gene: 4. The germline gives CDR1 ENHRY, CDR2 SYGVKD. The CDR3 loop is CAISVAGGRNEQFF. In nucleotides, the CDR3 is TGTGCCATCAGTGTAGCGGGAGGTAGGAATGAGCAGTTCTTC.

This clone is a singleton in its sample. The chain is built from TRBV2 and TRBJ2-5; 15 bases fit TRBD2. This CDR3 spans 18 amino acids. The germline gives CDR1 SNHLY, CDR2 FYNNEI. The junction had 9 bases not matched to a gene; V was cut back by 6 bases and J by 1 base. The CDR3 sequence is CASRAYRGLAGGQETQYF. DNA of the CDR3: TGTGCCAGCAGGGCCTATCGGGGACTAGCGGGGGGCCAAGAGACCCAGTACTTC.

A single count supports this clone. This rearrangement joins TRBV5-1 to TRBJ2-5; 7 bases align to TRBD1. Trimming took 0 bases from V and 5 from J; bases not matched to a gene: 7. Per the germline V gene, CDR1 is SGHRS and CDR2 is YFSETQ. This CDR3 contains 15 residues. The CDR3 spells CASSLVPTGKETQYF. The CDR3 DNA reads TGCGCCAGCAGCTTGGTTCCGACAGGGAAGGAGACCCAGTACTTC.

The J gene is TRBJ1-3, the V gene TRBV28; the D gene is possibly TRBD1 (6 bases). The CDR3 runs 17 residues. V was shortened by 3 bases and J by 2 bases, with 17 bases between the two germline ends. Looked up from germline, CDR1 is MDHEN and CDR2 is SYDVKM. Here the CDR3 reads CASSFRGAPNAGNTIYF. In nucleotides, the CDR3 is TGTGCCAGCAGTTTTCGGGGGGCGCCTAATGCTGGAAACACCATATATTTT.

The V call is TRBV29-1, the J call TRBJ2-1; D is ambiguous. Between the trimmed V and J ends, which lost 7 bases and 1 base, there was a span of 14 bases. CDR1 is SQVTM, CDR2 ANQGSEA, per germline. This CDR3 has 14 amino acids. CDR3: CSAAPRSSYNEQFF. The CDR3 nucleotides read TGCAGCGCTGCACCACGTTCGTCCTACAATGAGCAGTTCTTC.

This clone was picked up a small number of times. The V gene is TRBV7-2, the J gene TRBJ2-5; 11 nucleotides align to TRBD2. Trimming took 1 base from V and 6 from J; bases not matched to a gene: 7. CDR3 size: 16 residues. Per the germline V gene, CDR1 is SGHTA and CDR2 is FQGNSA. CDR3 in amino acids: CASSLGLAGGGKTQYF. For the CDR3, the DNA is TGTGCCAGCAGCTTAGGGCTAGCGGGAGGCGGTAAGACCCAGTACTTC.

This clone was seen only a few times. J is TRBJ1-6 and V is TRBV5-6; 9 bases align to TRBD1. This CDR3 region has 18 residues. V dropped 5 bases and J dropped 2; count of bases not matched to a gene: 11. Germline V gives CDR1 SGHDT, CDR2 YYEEEE. The CDR3 region is CASSPTGGAFPYNSPLHF. The CDR3 region has the DNA TGTGCCAGCAGTCCTACAGGGGGCGCGTTCCCCTATAATTCACCCCTCCACTTT.

A word on this clone: Compared with germline, one end of the junction differs, possibly owing to a read error. CDR3 coding DNA: TGTGCCAGCAGCTTGACAGGCAATGAGCCCCAGCATTTT. It translates to CASSLTGNEPQHF. The V and J genes are TRBV5-6 and TRBJ1-5; the D gene is possibly TRBD1 (5 bases). The CDR3 length is 13 residues. Germline CDR1 reads SGHDT; CDR2 reads YYEEEE. The variable domain in full, with the rest retrieved from reference TRBV5-6 and TRBJ1-5, is DAGVTQSPTHLIKTRGQQVTLRCSPKSGHDTVSWYQQALGQGPQFIFQYYEEEERQRGNFPDRFSGHQFPNYSSELNVNALLLGDSALYLCASSLTGNEPQHFGDGTRLSIL.

The CDR3, as DNA: TGCGCCAGCAGCTTGGGGGACCCCTCGGTGACCCAGTACTTC. Translating it yields CASSLGDPSVTQYF. The rearrangement uses TRBV5-1 and TRBJ2-5; D is perhaps TRBD1 or TRBD2 (5 bases each). This CDR3 is 14 amino acids long. The V gene lost 0 bases and the J gene lost 7 bases, with 13 bases spanning the gap. CDR1 SGHRS and CDR2 YFSETQ come from the germline V gene.